Below are 11 T cell receptor beta chains sequenced from a single sample in a study of a mutant IDH1 vaccine in newly diagnosed glioma. Here immunoSEQ multiplex PCR was the method, and the copy in TCRdb shows in-frame clones only, minus some. The table shows around 34,000 clones, with roughly three fifths occurring only once. These TCRs' antigens remain unknown. This sample's time point: week 5, during vaccination. Mutant IDH1 20-mer peptide, at 300 ug, made up each vaccine dose, with topical imiquimod. The sequenced sample was PBMCs, obtained from a glioma patient whose treatment included an IDH1 peptide vaccine. The receptors were sampled from a woman under 30 with glioma.

This clone was seen a handful of times. The rearrangement uses TRBV19 and TRBJ1-2; 7 bases map to TRBD1. V dropped 6 bases and J dropped 5; count of bases not matched to a gene: 9. Germline loops: CDR1 LNHDA, CDR2 SQIVND (reference sequence). The CDR3 spans 14 residues. CDR3 region: CASSPNRGEYGYTF. CDR3 coding DNA: TGTGCCAGTAGCCCCAACAGGGGCGAATATGGCTACACCTTC.

The gene calls are TRBV7-8 and TRBJ2-2; D unclear. Germline values: CDR1 SGHVS, CDR2 FQNEAQ. The V end lost 6 bases, the J end lost 1 base, and 12 bases lay between the germline ends. The CDR3 loop spans 15 amino acids. The CDR3 protein is CASRISERNTGELFF. The CDR3 DNA is TGTGCCAGCAGGATTTCCGAGAGGAACACCGGGGAGCTGTTTTTT.

The chain recombines TRBV20-1 with TRBJ1-1, with D possibly TRBD1 on 5 matching bases. Germline V lookup: CDR1 DFQATT, CDR2 SNEGSKA (reference sequence). The CDR3 sequence is 11 residues long. V was shortened by 4 bases and J by 6 bases, with 9 bases between the two germline ends. The CDR3 spells CSAKTAAEAFF. The CDR3 coding sequence is TGCAGTGCTAAGACAGCCGCTGAAGCTTTCTTT.

The V call is TRBV19, the J call TRBJ2-7; possibly TRBD2 for D (6 bases). The germline V gene encodes CDR1 LNHDA and CDR2 SQIVND (reference sequence). V lost 1 base and J 6 bases, leaving 19 bases between the germline ends. The length of the CDR3 is 16 residues. This chain's CDR3 is CASSIGLGLPPGEQYF. For the CDR3, the DNA is TGTGCCAGTAGTATAGGTTTGGGACTTCCTCCGGGCGAGCAGTACTTC. The whole variable domain, remainder taken from reference TRBV19 and TRBJ2-7, is DGGITQSPKYLFRKEGQNVTLSCEQNLNHDAMYWYRQDPGQGLRLIYYSQIVNDFQKGDIAEGYSVSREKKESFPLTVTSAQKNPTAFYLCASSIGLGLPPGEQYFGPGTRLTVT.

The chain couples TRBV6-5 to TRBJ1-2, with D uncertain. The CDR3 runs 15 residues. Germline CDR1 MNHEY, CDR2 SVGAGI. The V end was cut by 1 base, the J end by 5 bases, with 14 bases between. CDR3 nucleotide sequence: TGTGCCAGCAGTTACTACTCGGAGGAGAAGTATGGCTACACCTTC. This gives the protein CASSYYSEEKYGYTF.

In nucleotides, the CDR3 is TGTGCCAGTAGTATCGGACAAAATGAGCAGTTCTTC. Its protein product is CASSIGQNEQFF. The V and J genes are TRBV19 and TRBJ2-1; D may be TRBD1 (5 bases). CDR1 and CDR2 (germline): LNHDA, SQIVND (reference sequence). Trimming left V 3 bases short and J 7 bases short, with 7 bases between. The CDR3 consists of 12 residues.

The chain recombines TRBV28 with TRBJ1-1, with D possibly matching TRBD1 (5 bases). V was shortened by 4 bases and J by 8 bases, with 11 bases between the two germline ends. The CDR3 has 12 residues. Germline CDR1 and CDR2: MDHEN and SYDVKM. CDR3 in amino acids: CASSSRQSEAFF. For the CDR3, the DNA is TGTGCCAGCAGTTCACGACAGTCCGAAGCTTTCTTT.

This chain links TRBV7-2 with TRBJ1-4; D not certain. Germline V gene lookup returns CDR1 SGHTA and CDR2 FQGNSA. There are 14 residues in the CDR3. Trimming pared 2 bases from V and 5 bases from J, leaving 9 bases between. CDR3 sequence reads: CASSLLFGNEKLFF. The CDR3 nucleotides are TGTGCCAGCAGCTTACTTTTTGGGAATGAAAAACTGTTTTTT. The variable domain in full, with the rest retrieved from reference TRBV7-2 and TRBJ1-4, is GAGVSQSPSNKVTEKGKDVELRCDPISGHTALYWYRQSLGQGLEFLIYFQGNSAPDKSGLPSDRFSAERTGGSVSTLTIQRTQQEDSAVYLCASSLLFGNEKLFFGSGTQLSVL.

The chain joins TRBV2 to TRBJ2-7; 7 nucleotides match TRBD2. V dropped 4 bases and J dropped 3; count of bases not matched to a gene: 0. The CDR3 runs to 12 residues. CDR1 is SNHLY and CDR2 is FYNNEI in the germline V gene. The CDR3 DNA reads as TGTGCCAGCAGTGGGGACTACTACGAGCAGTACTTC. The encoded protein is CASSGDYYEQYF.

The chain joins TRBV6-1 to TRBJ2-2; D is perhaps TRBD2 (7 bases). CDR1 is MNHNS and CDR2 is SASEGT in the germline V gene. This CDR3 is 16 amino acids long. V lost 1 base and J 6 bases, leaving 15 bases between the germline ends. The CDR3 coding sequence is TGTGCCAGCAGTGAAGGGGGAGGGGGTTTAGCCGGGGAGCTGTTTTTT. Protein sequence: CASSEGGGGLAGELFF.

The rearrangement uses TRBV7-2 and TRBJ2-5; D ambiguous. Trimming removed 3 bases from V and 5 bases from J, with 13 bases in between. There are 14 residues in the CDR3. The germline CDR1 and CDR2 sequences are SGHTA and FQGNSA. In DNA, the CDR3 is TGTGCCAGCAGCTTGGGTCCCTTGGGGGAGACCCAGTACTTC. Protein product: CASSLGPLGETQYF.